This T cell receptor (beta chain) was captured in a study of blood T cell repertoires in COVID-19. Only a few counts were recorded for this clone. Assay: immunoSEQ multiplex PCR; the TCRdb copy retains only in-frame clones and omits some. The sample has 55,000 to 65,000 clones; around 77% are singletons. This TCR was sampled from a man aged 60 to 75 with acute or convalescent COVID-19. The specimen was peripheral blood.

CDR3 nucleotide sequence: TGTGCCAGCAGAGAGGGCAAAACTTCTTACGAGCAGTACTTC. Its protein is CASREGKTSYEQYF. The V and J genes are TRBV7-8 and TRBJ2-7; a weak D match, TRBD2 (5 bases). In germline, CDR1 is SGHVS, CDR2 FQNEAQ. CDR3 size: 14 residues. V dropped 6 bases and J dropped 4 bases, with 16 bases sitting between them.